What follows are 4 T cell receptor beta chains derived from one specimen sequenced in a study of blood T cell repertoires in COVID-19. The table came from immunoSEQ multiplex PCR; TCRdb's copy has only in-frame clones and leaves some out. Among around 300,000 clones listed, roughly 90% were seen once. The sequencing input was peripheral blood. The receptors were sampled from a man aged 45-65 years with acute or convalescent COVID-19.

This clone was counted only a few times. DNA of the CDR3: TGTGCGGGAGCCCGGGGGTCCTACGAGCAGTACTTC. It codes for CAGARGSYEQYF. The chain employs TRBV7-9 and TRBJ2-7; TRBD2 might be the D (6 bases). CDR1 SEHNR and CDR2 FQNEAQ come from the germline V gene (reference sequence). This CDR3 has 12 residues. Full variable domain (rest looked up from reference TRBV7-9 and TRBJ2-7): DTGVSQNPRHKITKRGQNVTFRCDPISEHNRLYWYRQTLGQGPEFLTYFQNEAQLEKSRLLSDRFSAERPKGSFSTLEIQRTEQGDSAMYLCAGARGSYEQYFGPGTRLTVT.

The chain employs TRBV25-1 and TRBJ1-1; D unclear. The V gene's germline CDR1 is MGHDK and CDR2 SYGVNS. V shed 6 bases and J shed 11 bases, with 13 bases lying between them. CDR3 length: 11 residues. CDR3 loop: CASRASFGAFF. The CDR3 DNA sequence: TGTGCCAGCAGAGCTAGTTTCGGCGCTTTCTTT.

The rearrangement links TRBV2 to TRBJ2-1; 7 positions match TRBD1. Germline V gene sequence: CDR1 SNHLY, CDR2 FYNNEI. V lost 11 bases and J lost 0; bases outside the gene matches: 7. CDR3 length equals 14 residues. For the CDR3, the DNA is TGTGCCCTCATCCAGGGGGACTCCTACAATGAGCAGTTCTTC. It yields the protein CALIQGDSYNEQFF.

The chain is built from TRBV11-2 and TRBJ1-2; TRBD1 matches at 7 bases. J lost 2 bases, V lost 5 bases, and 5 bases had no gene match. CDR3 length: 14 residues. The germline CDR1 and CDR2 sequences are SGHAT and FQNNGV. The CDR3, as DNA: TGTGCCAGCAGCGAGCGACAGGGAAACTATGGCTACACCTTC. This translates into CASSERQGNYGYTF.